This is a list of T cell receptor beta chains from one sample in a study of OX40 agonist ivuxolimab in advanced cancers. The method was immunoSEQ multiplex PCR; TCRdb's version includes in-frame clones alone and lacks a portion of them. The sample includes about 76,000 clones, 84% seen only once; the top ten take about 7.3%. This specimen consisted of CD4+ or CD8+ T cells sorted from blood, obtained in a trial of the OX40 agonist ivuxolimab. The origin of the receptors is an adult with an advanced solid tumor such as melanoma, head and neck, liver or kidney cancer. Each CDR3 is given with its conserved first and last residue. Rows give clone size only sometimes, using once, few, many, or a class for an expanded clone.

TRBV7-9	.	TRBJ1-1	CASSPRGVSGEAFF
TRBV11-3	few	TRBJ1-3	CASSLKTYSGNTIYF
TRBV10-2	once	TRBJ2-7	CASSDPGSSYEQYF
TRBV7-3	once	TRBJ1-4	CASSPTGASEKLFF
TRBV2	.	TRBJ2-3	CVCAGLAGLRGTDTQYF
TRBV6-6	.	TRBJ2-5	CAAAFRGYSQETQYF
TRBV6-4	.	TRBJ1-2	CASSPEEGVNYGYTF
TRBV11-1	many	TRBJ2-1	CASSLAGTRDNEQFF
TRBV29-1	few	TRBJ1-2	CSVGQGLYGYTF
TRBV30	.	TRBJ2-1	CASTPGTSSYNEQFF
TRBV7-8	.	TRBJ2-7	CASSLSEQGTEQYF
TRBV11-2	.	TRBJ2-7	CASSVGQGEYEQYF
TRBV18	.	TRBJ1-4	CASSPSRDSELFF
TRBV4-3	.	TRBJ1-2	CASSPGTENYGYTF
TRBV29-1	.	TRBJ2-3	CSVEDRVIDTQYF
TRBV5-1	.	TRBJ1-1	CASSLEYGGTEAFF
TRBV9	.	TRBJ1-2	CASSQAGGTVYGYTF
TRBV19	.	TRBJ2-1	CASSLRGLAGPYYNEQFF
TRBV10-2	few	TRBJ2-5	CASSETGGEETQYF
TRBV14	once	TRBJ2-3	CASSLDRVRADTQYF
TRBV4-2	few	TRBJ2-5	CASSQDLSGGYQETQYF
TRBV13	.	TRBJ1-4	CASSLYIPPVGQGATWANEKLFF
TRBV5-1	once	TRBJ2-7	CASSFGTYIYEGIHYEQYF
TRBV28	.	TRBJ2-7	CASSLYSGETYEQYF
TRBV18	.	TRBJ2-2	CASSPRQAASGGELFF
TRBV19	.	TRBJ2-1	CASRSSASGRLNEQFF
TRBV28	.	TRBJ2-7	CASSPPTGSSYEQYF
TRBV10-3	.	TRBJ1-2	CAISTDYYGYTF
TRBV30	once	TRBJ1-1	CAWSRTEAFF
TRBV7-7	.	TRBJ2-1	CASSFGQGGYNEQFF
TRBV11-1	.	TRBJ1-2	CASSPGTGGVYGYTF